A single sample is the source of the 24 T cell receptor beta chains below, sequenced in a study of CD8 T cells in Susac syndrome (dated by TCRdb to the late 2010s). Library method: the immunoSEQ multiplex PCR assay. RNA was extracted using the RNeasy kit, and roughly 0.5 to 1 microgram was reverse transcribed with random hexamers. TCRdb ran its own pipeline on the public reads, namely fastp trimming at Q25 and MiXCR clone calling, and kept in-frame beta chains. A single entry per CDR3 protein holds the most common genes and DNA from its merged rows. In all, the sample holds approximately 160,000 distinct CDR3 sequences, and around 94% of those were seen once. The ten largest clones take up 0.08% to 0.095% of the sample. The sample was CD4+ T cells from PBMCs. The receptors were gathered from a human donor with multiple sclerosis.

The V and J genes are TRBV9 and TRBJ1-3; D ambiguous. Trimming stripped 1 base from V and 4 bases from J, with 6 bases between. Germline V gene sequence: CDR1 SGDLS, CDR2 YYNGEE. This CDR3 comprises 13 residues. For the CDR3, the DNA is TGTGCCAGCAGCGTAAACGGAGGAAACACCATATATTTT. Translated, it gives CASSVNGGNTIYF. The complete variable domain, with remaining parts taken from reference TRBV9 and TRBJ1-3, reads DSGVTQTPKHLITATGQRVTLRCSPRSGDLSVYWYQQSLDQGLQFLIQYYNGEERAKGNILERFSAQQFPDLHSELNLSSLELGDSALYFCASSVNGGNTIYFGEGSWLTVV.

The chain has TRBV12-3 or TRBV12-4 and TRBJ2-3; 7 bases fit TRBD1. V lost 7 bases to trimming and J lost 1 base; unmatched junction nucleotides: 2. The CDR3 spans 13 residues. Here the CDR3 reads CASTTGGTDTQYF. The CDR3 region has the DNA TGTGCCAGCACCACAGGGGGCACAGATACGCAGTATTTT.

The chain uses TRBV18 and TRBJ2-1; the D call may be TRBD1 or TRBD2 (5 bases each). Trimming stripped 4 bases from V and 4 bases from J, with 23 bases between. The CDR3 is made up of 18 amino acids. Germline assignment: CDR1 KGHSH and CDR2 LQKENI. The CDR3 coding sequence is TGTGCCAGCTCACATCTTGATCCTTCCAGGGACGAATACAATGAGCAGTTCTTC. This encodes CASSHLDPSRDEYNEQFF.

The chain is built from TRBV3-1 and TRBJ1-1, with no clear D. CDR1 is LGHDT and CDR2 is YNNKEL in the germline V gene (reference sequence). Trimming cost V 8 bases and J 1 base, with 14 bases left between them. The length of the CDR3 is 14 residues. The CDR3 here is CASGRDNANTEAFF. DNA for the CDR3: TGTGCCAGCGGCCGAGACAACGCGAACACTGAAGCTTTCTTT.

This sequence joins TRBV5-4 and TRBJ2-1, with 10 bases matching TRBD2. CDR1 and CDR2 (germline): SGHNT, YYREEE (reference sequence). Trimming at V came to 4 bases and at J to 7 bases, leaving 5 bases not matched to a gene. CDR3 length: 14 amino acids. CDR3 nucleotide sequence: TGTGCCAGCAGCCCGGGACTAGCGTCAAATGAGCAGTTCTTC. Residues: CASSPGLASNEQFF.

The V gene is TRBV30, the J gene TRBJ2-3; D unresolved. Trimming took 0 bases from V and 5 from J, leaving 9 bases between them. Germline V CDR1 and CDR2: GTSNPN, SVGIG (reference sequence). This CDR3 region has 13 residues. The CDR3 sequence: CAWSVVVGDTQYF. The CDR3 DNA sequence: TGTGCCTGGAGTGTGGTCGTAGGAGATACGCAGTATTTT.

V gene TRBV7-9 combines with J gene TRBJ2-7; D ambiguous. The length of the CDR3 is 12 residues. Trimming pared 1 base from V and 2 bases from J, leaving 3 bases between. Germline loops: CDR1 SEHNR, CDR2 FQNEAQ (reference sequence). The CDR3 sequence is CASSLVTYEQYF. CDR3 DNA: TGTGCCAGCAGCTTAGTCACCTACGAGCAGTACTTC.

The chain joins TRBV23-1 to TRBJ1-2; D remains unclear. TRBV23-1 is annotated as an ORF whose role is uncertain. V shed 2 bases and J shed 3 bases, with 19 bases lying between them. This CDR3 region has 17 residues. The CDR3 spells CASSQPGVGILDYGYTF. The CDR3 DNA reads TGCGCCAGCAGTCAACCCGGGGTTGGAATTTTGGACTATGGCTACACCTTC.

Turning to this clonotype: One end of the junction fails to match germline, which may point to a read error. The rearrangement links TRBV11-2 to TRBJ2-1; D is perhaps TRBD2 (5 bases). CDR1 and CDR2 (germline): SGHAT, FQNNGV. The CDR3 spans 15 residues. The CDR3 loop reads CASSLGLASSYEQLF. CDR3 coding DNA: TGTGCCAGCAGCTTAGGGCTAGCCTCTAGTTATGAGCAGCTCTTC.

This chain uses TRBV11-1 with TRBJ2-1, with 7 bases aligning to TRBD2. The V segment lost 3 bases and the J segment 7 bases; nucleotides outside the gene matches: 3. CDR1 is SGHAT, CDR2 FQDESV, per germline (reference sequence). This CDR3 spans 13 amino acids. The DNA of the CDR3 is TGTGCCAGCAGCTTCGCTAGCGGTAATGAGCAGTTCTTC. Protein sequence: CASSFASGNEQFF.

The chain combines TRBV12-3 or TRBV12-4 with TRBJ1-1; no definite D call. The CDR3 has 15 residues. Trimming left V 8 bases short and J 4 bases short, with 20 bases between. The CDR3 DNA sequence: TGTGCCAGCGTATGGGATGCGCCGTCCGGCACTGAAGCTTTCTTT. This translates into CASVWDAPSGTEAFF.

In its sample, this clonotype was seen once. CDR3 amino acids: CASSFASGGDTQYF. CDR3 DNA: TGTGCCAGCAGCTTTGCTAGCGGCGGAGATACGCAGTATTTT. This chain connects TRBV7-2 to TRBJ2-3; 7 positions agree with TRBD2. CDR3 length equals 14 residues. Germline CDR1 and CDR2: SGHTA and FQGNSA. J gave up 5 bases and V 3 bases, and 5 bases lay outside the gene matches.

The chain couples TRBV12-3 or TRBV12-4 to TRBJ2-1; no clear D. The CDR3 totals 14 residues. Trimming shortened V by 1 base and J by 7 bases, and 11 bases separated the two germline ends. For the CDR3, the DNA is TGTGCCAGCAGTTTAGTCCTCGGTAGGAATGAGCAGTTCTTC. The encoded protein is CASSLVLGRNEQFF.

This clonotype was detected once. The chain carries TRBV5-6 and TRBJ1-2; the D is unclear. CDR3 length: 13 residues. V shed 0 bases and J shed 8 bases, with 11 bases lying between them. Germline assignment: CDR1 SGHDT and CDR2 YYEEEE. The CDR3 DNA reads as TGTGCCAGCAGCTTGGTATCGGTAGAGGGCTACACCTTC. Its protein is CASSLVSVEGYTF.

This chain joins TRBV12-3 or TRBV12-4 and TRBJ2-7, with a tentative D call TRBD1 (7 bases). The V and J ends lost 3 bases and 3 bases respectively, with 12 bases between them. The CDR3 is 14 amino acids. This CDR3 is CASSFRGVGYEQYF. The CDR3 DNA sequence: TGTGCCAGCAGTTTCAGGGGGGTGGGCTACGAGCAGTACTTC.

CDR3: CASSFRASGRTDTQYF. CDR3 nucleotides: TGTGCCAGCAGCTTTCGGGCTAGCGGGAGGACAGATACGCAGTATTTT. The chain couples TRBV5-4 to TRBJ2-3, with 11 bases that match TRBD2. There are 16 residues in the CDR3. In germline, CDR1 is SGHNT, CDR2 YYREEE (reference sequence). J lost 3 bases, V lost 2 bases, and 5 bases had no gene match.

Written as DNA, the CDR3 is TGTGCCAGCAGCCAAGTGGGGACTCAGCCTGGAAACACCATATATTTT. Protein product: CASSQVGTQPGNTIYF. The V gene is TRBV3-1, the J gene TRBJ1-3; D is perhaps TRBD1 (5 bases). This CDR3 region has 16 residues. Germline CDR1 LGHDT, CDR2 YNNKEL (reference sequence). Trimming took off 1 base at V and 2 bases at J, with 12 bases between the two ends. Based on the CDR3 plus reference TRBV3-1 and TRBJ1-3, the full variable domain is DTAVSQTPKYLVTQMGNDKSIKCEQNLGHDTMYWYKQDSKKFLKIMFSYNNKELIINETVPNRFSPKSPDKAHLNLHINSLELGDSAVYFCASSQVGTQPGNTIYFGEGSWLTVV.

V and J are TRBV10-3 and TRBJ2-2; TRBD2 matches at 8 bases. The germline V gene encodes CDR1 ENHRY and CDR2 SYGVKD. Germline trimming cut 6 bases from V and 6 bases from J; bases unmatched to any gene: 24. The CDR3 spans 20 residues. The chain's CDR3 is CAIRGAGARSGTPSAGELFF. The CDR3, as DNA: TGTGCCATCAGAGGAGCGGGAGCCCGGTCCGGGACGCCCTCCGCCGGGGAGCTGTTTTTT.

The rearrangement links TRBV7-2 to TRBJ2-5, with 9 positions matching TRBD2. Germline assignment: CDR1 SGHTA and CDR2 FQGNSA. Unmatched junction bases numbered 6, after V lost 3 bases and J lost 7 bases. The CDR3 has 14 amino acids. The CDR3 nucleotides are TGTGCCAGCAGCTTGACTAGCGGAAGGGGGACCCAGTACTTC. It codes for CASSLTSGRGTQYF.

This CDR3 is CASSLLGQGDQPQHF. The CDR3 DNA sequence: TGTGCCAGCAGTTTACTCGGGCAGGGGGATCAGCCCCAGCATTTT. The chain combines TRBV28 with TRBJ1-5; 7 bases match TRBD1. Germline V lookup: CDR1 MDHEN, CDR2 SYDVKM. This CDR3 contains 15 residues. V lost 2 bases and J lost 5; bases outside the gene matches: 6.

The rearrangement joins TRBV10-3 to TRBJ1-5; D is ambiguous. The V end was cut by 5 bases, the J end by 2 bases, with 7 bases between. CDR1 is ENHRY and CDR2 is SYGVKD in the germline V gene. This CDR3 spans 13 amino acids. The CDR3 here is CAISPEGNQPQHF. In DNA form, the CDR3 reads TGTGCCATCAGTCCCGAGGGCAATCAGCCCCAGCATTTT.

This clonotype came up a few times. This rearrangement joins TRBV19 to TRBJ1-1, with 7 bases identical to TRBD1. V trimming: 6 bases; J trimming: 5 bases; junction bases outside the gene matches: 9. This CDR3 has 14 residues. Germline V lookup: CDR1 LNHDA, CDR2 SQIVND (reference sequence). This CDR3 is CASRPDRELTEAFF. The CDR3 nucleotides are TGTGCCAGTAGGCCCGACAGGGAATTGACTGAAGCTTTCTTT.

Only one count was recorded for this clonotype. The chain has TRBV6-5 and TRBJ1-3; D is ambiguous. This CDR3 is 15 amino acids long. The V gene lost 4 bases and the J gene lost 2 bases, with 12 bases spanning the gap. CDR1 is MNHEY, CDR2 SVGAGI, per germline. CDR3 amino acids: CASSSQRRPGNTIYF. DNA for the CDR3: TGTGCCAGCAGTTCTCAAAGGAGGCCTGGAAACACCATATATTTT.

This chain uses TRBV29-1 with TRBJ2-1; D may be TRBD1 (6 bases). Germline V gene data show CDR1 as SQVTM and CDR2 as ANQGSEA. The CDR3 is made up of 12 amino acids. The ends were cut back, 6 bases at V and 4 bases at J, with 10 bases in the middle. The CDR3, as DNA: TGCAGCGTGGTGGACAGATACAATGAGCAGTTCTTC. This gives the protein CSVVDRYNEQFF.